Each of the 8 T cell receptor beta chains below was sequenced from the same sample in a study of blood T cell repertoires in COVID-19. TCRdb's copy holds only in-frame clones and misses some; the assay was immunoSEQ multiplex PCR. The table has some 170,000 clones, approximately 86% seen once. The specimen was peripheral blood. The receptor source for this set is a woman in her sixties who had recovered from COVID-19.

The V gene is TRBV5-5, the J gene TRBJ2-7; 11 nucleotides line up with TRBD2. CDR1 and CDR2 (germline): SGHKS, YYEKEE (reference sequence). The CDR3 is made up of 17 amino acids. Trimming cost V 2 bases and J 2 bases; bases outside gene matches: 9. The CDR3 is CASSLGSGGALPYEQYF. CDR3 DNA sequence: TGTGCCAGCAGCTTAGGTAGCGGGGGGGCTCTGCCCTACGAGCAGTACTTC.

This chain links TRBV5-1 with TRBJ1-1; maybe TRBD1 (6 bases). The CDR3 has 16 amino acids. The germline V and J ends were trimmed by 3 bases and 3 bases, with 18 bases remaining between them. Germline V CDR1 and CDR2: SGHRS, YFSETQ. CDR3: CASSWTSGHLDTEAFF. As DNA, the CDR3 is TGCGCCAGCAGCTGGACCTCGGGACATCTAGACACTGAAGCTTTCTTT.

This rearrangement joins TRBV5-4 to TRBJ2-7; D not certain. Trimming left V 5 bases short and J 2 bases short, with 11 bases between. CDR3 length equals 13 residues. The germline V gene has CDR1 SGHNT and CDR2 YYREEE (reference sequence). The CDR3 nucleotides read TGTGCCAGCAGTCCTGGTGCGGCCTACGAGCAGTACTTC. This codes for CASSPGAAYEQYF.

This clone occurred a few times. The chain links TRBV5-1 to TRBJ1-6; TRBD1 matches 8 bases. Germline-derived CDR1 and CDR2 are SGHRS and YFSETQ. Trimming removed 4 bases from V and 7 bases from J; junction bases left unmatched: 4. This CDR3 comprises 14 residues. The CDR3 here is CASSIDRGNSPLHF. CDR3 nucleotides: TGCGCCAGCAGCATAGACAGGGGAAATTCACCCCTCCACTTT.

The chain uses TRBV27 and TRBJ2-2; weak D call: TRBD1 (5 bases). Germline V gene data show CDR1 as MNHEY and CDR2 as SMNVEV (reference sequence). V lost 5 bases and J 7 bases, leaving 8 bases between the germline ends. The CDR3 contains 12 residues. CDR3 amino acids: CASSGTGGELFF. CDR3 DNA sequence: TGTGCCAGCAGTGGTACAGGCGGGGAGCTGTTTTTT.

This chain joins TRBV6-5 and TRBJ1-2, with 8 bases that match TRBD1. This CDR3 is built from 15 residues. Looked up from germline, CDR1 is MNHEY and CDR2 is SVGAGI. With 11 bases clipped from V and 3 bases from J, the junction kept 14 bases outside the gene matches. The CDR3 here is CAGQGAEAGYYGYTF. The CDR3 DNA follows: TGTGCCGGGCAGGGGGCCGAGGCAGGATACTATGGCTACACCTTC.

This clone was found a few times. The chain recombines TRBV4-3 with TRBJ2-7; D remains ambiguous. Germline V gene sequence: CDR1 LGHNA, CDR2 YSLEER. Trimming cost V 3 bases and J 7 bases, with 10 bases left between them. The CDR3 consists of 12 residues. The CDR3 region has the DNA TGCGCCAGCAGCCATGCCGCCGGGGAGCAGTACTTC. Its protein is CASSHAAGEQYF.

In regard to this clone: The same CDR3 can be traced to other DNA sequences in this sample. This chain joins TRBV3-1 (or the pseudogene TRBV3-2) and TRBJ2-6; D unresolved. Germline assignment: CDR1 LGHDT and CDR2 YNNKEL (reference sequence). The V end lost 0 bases, the J end lost 0 bases, and 3 bases lay between the germline ends. The CDR3 runs to 15 residues. The CDR3 protein is CASSQDSSGANVLTF. The CDR3, as DNA: TGTGCCAGCAGCCAAGACAGCTCTGGGGCCAACGTCCTGACTTTC.